The 23 T cell receptor beta chains given below trace back to one sample, sequenced in a study of molecular identifiers for immune sequencing clone quantification. A single record per CDR3 protein comes from TCRdb applying MiXCR to the PCR reads. This sample yields tens of thousands of distinct CDR3 sequences, of which roughly a fifth are seen a single time; over 1.1% belongs to the top ten. Source material: naive CD8+ T cells from blood, with Jurkat cell RNA spiked in. Stated subset: FACS-sorted CD8+CD4-CCR7+CD45RA+ naive T cells. Source of these receptors: a human donor in good health. Some libraries in this study had Jurkat cell RNA spiked in.

The sample holds many counts of this clonotype. The V gene is TRBV14, the J gene TRBJ2-7, with D possibly TRBD1 on 6 matching bases. Per germline, CDR1 SGHDN and CDR2 FVKESK. The V and J ends lost 3 bases and 4 bases respectively, with 10 bases between them. The CDR3 runs to 13 residues. This chain's CDR3 is CASSHIGQYEQYF. The CDR3 DNA sequence: TGTGCCAGCAGCCATATAGGACAGTACGAGCAGTACTTC.

This clonotype was recorded many times. The J gene is TRBJ1-1, the V gene TRBV20-1; TRBD1 matches 10 bases. In germline, CDR1 is DFQATT, CDR2 SNEGSKA (reference sequence). The J segment lost 0 bases and the V segment lost 6 bases, leaving 4 bases of the junction unmatched. The CDR3 spans 14 residues. CDR3 region: CSATTGGVNTEAFF. CDR3 nucleotides: TGCAGTGCCACGACAGGGGGCGTGAACACTGAAGCTTTCTTT.

In regard to this clonotype: In this CDR3 the conserved last residue, phenylalanine or tryptophan, is missing, so a read error is likely. The rearrangement links TRBV11-2 to TRBJ2-7; weak D call: TRBD2 (6 bases). Trimming left V 5 bases short and J 4 bases short, with 15 bases between. The CDR3 loop spans 14 amino acids. Germline loops: CDR1 SGHAT, CDR2 FQNNGV. DNA of the CDR3: TGTGCCAGCAGCCCGGACTATGAGCGGTACGAGCAGTACCTC. This translates into CASSPDYERYEQYL.

About this clonotype itself: Likely a read error: the CDR3 ends without its conserved phenylalanine or tryptophan. V and J are TRBV7-8 and TRBJ2-3, with 9 bases fitting TRBD2. Germline V gives CDR1 SGHVS, CDR2 FQNEAQ. V lost 5 bases to trimming and J lost 2 bases; unmatched junction nucleotides: 20. The CDR3 consists of 20 residues. The CDR3 DNA is TGTGCCAGCAGCCCCGGGCTGATCGGTGCTAGCGGGGATCCCACAGATACGCAGTATCTT. Translation: CASSPGLIGASGDPTDTQYL.

The rearrangement links TRBV28 to TRBJ1-1, with D perhaps TRBD1 (6 bases). Deletions cut 3 bases from V and 1 base from J, with 12 bases between. CDR1 and CDR2 from the germline V gene are MDHEN and SYDVKM. The CDR3 has 15 residues. The CDR3 nucleotides read TGTGCCAGCAGTTTGTGGACAGCAAAGAACACTGAAGCTTTCTTT. Protein: CASSLWTAKNTEAFF.

In its sample, this clonotype was seen many times. The J gene is TRBJ2-5, the V gene TRBV7-6; D is tentatively TRBD1 or TRBD2 (5 bases each). Germline-derived CDR1 and CDR2 are SGHVS and FNYEAQ. CDR3 length: 17 amino acids. V gave up 2 bases and J gave up 3 bases, with 19 bases separating them. CDR3 in amino acids: CASSLTPRGAEEETQYF. The CDR3 DNA reads TGTGCCAGCAGCTTAACCCCTAGGGGAGCGGAGGAAGAGACCCAGTACTTC.

This clonotype was detected many times. The chain links TRBV20-1 to TRBJ2-3, with 9 bases fitting TRBD2. Germline lookup yields CDR1 DFQATT and CDR2 SNEGSKA (reference sequence). The CDR3 is 21 residues long. V dropped 1 base and J dropped 5; count of bases not matched to a gene: 25. The CDR3 DNA sequence: TGCAGTGCTAGAGCCTACCTAGAAAGCGGGAGGCCTTACGGGCAGGGAGATACGCAGTATTTT. This translates into CSARAYLESGRPYGQGDTQYF.

This clonotype has a count of ten or more. The chain is built from TRBV10-2 and TRBJ1-1; D possibly corresponds to TRBD1 (5 bases). The CDR3 loop spans 16 amino acids. CDR1 and CDR2 from the germline V gene are WSHSY and SAAADI. Trimming removed 2 bases from V and 4 bases from J, with 17 bases in between. CDR3 protein: CASSEPPPAGLTEAFF. CDR3 nucleotides: TGCGCCAGCAGTGAGCCCCCCCCGGCGGGACTCACTGAAGCTTTCTTT.

This clonotype was counted many times. For the CDR3, the DNA is TGCGCCAGCAGCCAAGACCGACAGGGTCGAGGTGAAAAACTGTTTTTT. Translation: CASSQDRQGRGEKLFF. The chain employs TRBV4-3 and TRBJ1-4; 7 bases align to TRBD1. The CDR3 length is 16 residues. Germline V CDR1 and CDR2: LGHNA, YSLEER. V shed 0 bases and J 7 bases; nucleotides not matched to a gene: 8.

This clonotype was seen more than once but under ten times. The rearrangement links TRBV6-5 to TRBJ2-5; no definite D call. Looked up from germline, CDR1 is MNHEY and CDR2 is SVGAGI. V was cut by 4 bases and J by 5 bases, with 11 bases left in between. The CDR3 loop spans 13 amino acids. The CDR3 DNA is TGTGCCAGCAGTTCGACGGGTCCGGAGACCCAGTACTTC. Its translation: CASSSTGPETQYF.

This clonotype has at least ten counts. The rearrangement joins TRBV29-1 to TRBJ2-2; TRBD2 agrees at 7 bases. Germline assignment: CDR1 SQVTM and CDR2 ANQGSEA. The CDR3 runs to 16 residues. J gave up 4 bases and V 6 bases, and 14 bases lay outside the gene matches. This CDR3 is CSVSIPGGGLTGELFF. CDR3 coding DNA: TGCAGCGTCAGTATACCGGGGGGAGGACTCACCGGGGAGCTGTTTTTT.

This clonotype was detected many times. This chain connects TRBV2 to TRBJ2-7, with TRBD1 as a possible D gene (6 bases). This CDR3 has 14 residues. V lost 3 bases, J lost 0 bases, and 9 bases lay in between. In germline, CDR1 is SNHLY, CDR2 FYNNEI. CDR3 nucleotides: TGTGCCAGCAGTGAGACAGGCTACTCCTACGAGCAGTACTTC. Protein sequence: CASSETGYSYEQYF.

This clonotype was seen at least ten times. The gene calls are TRBV6-2 or TRBV6-3 and TRBJ1-1; no clear D. Germline assignment: CDR1 MNHEY and CDR2 SVGEGT. The V end lost 3 bases, the J end lost 6 bases, and 14 bases lay between the germline ends. The CDR3 length is 14 residues. The CDR3 nucleotides read TGTGCCAGCAGTTATGGAAATGTGATGGCTGAAGCTTTCTTT. This codes for CASSYGNVMAEAFF.

The table lists this clonotype with many counts. The germline gene is not matched at one end of the junction; a read error may be the cause. The chain is built from TRBV20-1 and TRBJ2-3, with 7 bases aligning to TRBD1. The germline V gene has CDR1 DFQATT and CDR2 SNEGSKA (reference sequence). The CDR3 is 15 residues long. The DNA of the CDR3 is TGCAGTGCTGGAGACAGGGAACTAAACACAGATACGCAGTATTTT. It encodes CSAGDRELNTDTQYF.

There are a few counts of this clonotype. A much larger clonotype is one base distant, so this may be a read error. The V and J genes are TRBV4-1 and TRBJ2-7; D is ambiguous. The CDR3 contains 13 residues. Germline CDR1 reads MGHRA; CDR2 reads YSYEKL. Here the CDR3 DNA reads TGCGCCGGCAGCCCCTCAACCCCCTACGAGCAGTACTTC. Amino acids: CAGSPSTPYEQYF.

This clonotype was seen a handful of times. This rearrangement joins TRBV15 to TRBJ1-1, with D possibly matching TRBD1 (5 bases). V was trimmed by 3 bases and J by 1 base, leaving 9 bases between them. The CDR3 sequence is 14 residues long. Germline CDR1 LNHNV, CDR2 YYDKDF (reference sequence). CDR3 protein: CATSRWGENTEAFF. The DNA of the CDR3 is TGTGCCACCAGCAGGTGGGGGGAGAACACTGAAGCTTTCTTT.

In its sample, this clonotype was seen many times. The gene calls are TRBV10-1 and TRBJ2-3, with D tentatively TRBD2 (6 bases). The germline V gene has CDR1 WNHNN and CDR2 SYGVQD (reference sequence). Trimming left V 2 bases short and J 4 bases short, with 16 bases between. The CDR3 runs to 16 residues. The CDR3 sequence: CASSEIASEVPDTQYF. CDR3 coding DNA: TGCGCCAGCAGTGAGATCGCTAGCGAGGTTCCAGATACGCAGTATTTT.

This clonotype came up many times. The V gene is TRBV4-2, the J gene TRBJ2-3; TRBD1 matches at 9 bases. The junction had 3 bases not matched to a gene; V was cut back by 4 bases and J by 4 bases. The CDR3 has 14 amino acids. Germline CDR1 reads LGHNA; CDR2 reads YNFKEQ. The CDR3 spells CASSRGTGPDTQYF. DNA of the CDR3: TGTGCCAGCAGCCGTGGGACAGGGCCAGATACGCAGTATTTT.

This clonotype was counted ten times or more. Here the CDR3 DNA reads TGTGCCAGCAGCTCAAATGGACTAGCGGGAGTCCACGAGCAGTACTTC. This codes for CASSSNGLAGVHEQYF. The chain employs TRBV7-2 and TRBJ2-7; TRBD2 aligns across 13 bases. Germline V gene lookup returns CDR1 SGHTA and CDR2 FQGNSA. The CDR3 runs 16 residues. After removal of 4 bases from V and 5 bases from J, the junction contained 8 bases not matched to a gene.

As to this clonotype: As the CDR3 is not closed by the conserved phenylalanine or tryptophan, this likely results from a read error. No DNA is shown, since the ends of the CDR3 on it are uncertain; the CDR3 is the one TCRdb lists. CDR3 sequence: CASSFDTEREKLSS. The chain combines TRBV7-9 with TRBJ1-4. The CDR3 extends over 14 residues, inclusive of both ends. CDR1 and CDR2 (germline): SEHNR, FQNEAQ (reference sequence).

This clonotype came up many times. The chain recombines TRBV28 with TRBJ1-4; maybe TRBD1 (6 bases). Germline CDR1 and CDR2: MDHEN and SYDVKM. Deletions cut 6 bases from V and 10 bases from J, with 18 bases between. This CDR3 is built from 14 residues. CDR3 coding DNA: TGTGCCAGCAGCCTCGTTTCTCGGGGGCCAAAACTGTTTTTT. Protein: CASSLVSRGPKLFF.

The chain has TRBV4-1 and TRBJ2-7; 7 bases map to TRBD1. V dropped 4 bases and J dropped 2; count of bases not matched to a gene: 8. Germline V gene sequence: CDR1 MGHRA, CDR2 YSYEKL. CDR3 size: 15 residues. CDR3: CASSRVTGTTYEQYF. The CDR3 DNA is TGCGCCAGCAGCCGCGTGACAGGGACAACCTACGAGCAGTACTTC.

This clonotype was seen a few times. The chain employs TRBV12-3 or TRBV12-4 and TRBJ2-1; 7 nucleotides agree with TRBD2. CDR3 length: 15 amino acids. The V segment lost 6 bases and the J segment 0 bases; nucleotides outside the gene matches: 5. CDR3: CASRLSGSSYNEQFF. In DNA form, the CDR3 reads TGTGCCAGCAGACTTAGCGGGTCCTCCTACAATGAGCAGTTCTTC.